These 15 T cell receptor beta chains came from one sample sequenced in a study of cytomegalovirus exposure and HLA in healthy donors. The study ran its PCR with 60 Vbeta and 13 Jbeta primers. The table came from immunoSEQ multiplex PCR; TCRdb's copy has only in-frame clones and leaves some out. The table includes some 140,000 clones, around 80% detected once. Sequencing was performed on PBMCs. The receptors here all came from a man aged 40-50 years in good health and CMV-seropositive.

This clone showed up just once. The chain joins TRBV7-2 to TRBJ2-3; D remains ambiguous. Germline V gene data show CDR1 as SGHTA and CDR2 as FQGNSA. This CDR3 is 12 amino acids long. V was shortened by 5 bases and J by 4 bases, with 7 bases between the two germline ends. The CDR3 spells CASSPYADTQYF. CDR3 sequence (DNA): TGTGCCAGCAGCCCCTACGCAGATACGCAGTATTTT.

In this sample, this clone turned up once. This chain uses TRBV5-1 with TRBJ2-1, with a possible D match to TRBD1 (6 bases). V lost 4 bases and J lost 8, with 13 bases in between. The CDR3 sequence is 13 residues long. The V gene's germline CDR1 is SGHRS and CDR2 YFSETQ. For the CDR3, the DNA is TGCGCCAGCAGCCCACAGGGTGGGGATGAGCAGTTCTTC. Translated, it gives CASSPQGGDEQFF.

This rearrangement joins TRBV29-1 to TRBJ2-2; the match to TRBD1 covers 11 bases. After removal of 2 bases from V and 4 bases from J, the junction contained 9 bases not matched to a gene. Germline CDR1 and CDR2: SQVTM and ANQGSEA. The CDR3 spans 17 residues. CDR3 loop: CSVETLIGQGATGELFF. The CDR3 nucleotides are TGCAGCGTTGAAACGCTTATCGGACAGGGGGCCACCGGGGAGCTGTTTTTT.

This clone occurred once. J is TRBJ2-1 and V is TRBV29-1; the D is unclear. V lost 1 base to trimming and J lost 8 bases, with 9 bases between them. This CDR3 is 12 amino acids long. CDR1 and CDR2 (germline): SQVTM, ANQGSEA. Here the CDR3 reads CSVEVTSDEQFF. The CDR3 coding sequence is TGCAGCGTTGAAGTAACTTCGGATGAGCAGTTCTTC.

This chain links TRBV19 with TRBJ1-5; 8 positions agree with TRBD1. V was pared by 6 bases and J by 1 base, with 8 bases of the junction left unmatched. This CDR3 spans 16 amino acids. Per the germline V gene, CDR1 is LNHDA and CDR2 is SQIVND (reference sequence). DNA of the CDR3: TGTGCCAGTAGCAGGGGGCTGGCTCGAAGCAATCAGCCCCAGCATTTT. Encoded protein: CASSRGLARSNQPQHF.

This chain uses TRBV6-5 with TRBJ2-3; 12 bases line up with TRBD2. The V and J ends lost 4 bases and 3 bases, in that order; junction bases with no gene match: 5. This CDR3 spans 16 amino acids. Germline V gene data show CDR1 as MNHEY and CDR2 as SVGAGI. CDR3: CASSSILAGGTDTQYF. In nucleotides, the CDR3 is TGTGCCAGCAGTTCCATACTAGCGGGAGGAACAGATACGCAGTATTTT.

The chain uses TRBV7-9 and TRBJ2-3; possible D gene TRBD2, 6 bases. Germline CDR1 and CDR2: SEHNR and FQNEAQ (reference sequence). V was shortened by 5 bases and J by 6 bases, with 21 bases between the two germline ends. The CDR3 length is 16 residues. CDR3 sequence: CASSPPLRLGRDTQYF. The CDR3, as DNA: TGTGCCAGCAGCCCGCCGTTGAGACTAGGACGTGATACGCAGTATTTT.

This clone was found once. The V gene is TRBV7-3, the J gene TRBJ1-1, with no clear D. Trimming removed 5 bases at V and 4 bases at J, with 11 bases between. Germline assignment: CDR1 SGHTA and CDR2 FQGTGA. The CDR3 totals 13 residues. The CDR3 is CASSTQRGTEAFF. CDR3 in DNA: TGTGCCAGCAGCACCCAGAGAGGCACTGAAGCTTTCTTT. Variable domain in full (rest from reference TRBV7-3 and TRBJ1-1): GAGVSQTPSNKVTEKGKYVELRCDPISGHTALYWYRQSLGQGPEFLIYFQGTGAADDSGLPNDRFFAVRPEGSVSTLKIQRTERGDSAVYLCASSTQRGTEAFFGQGTRLTVV.

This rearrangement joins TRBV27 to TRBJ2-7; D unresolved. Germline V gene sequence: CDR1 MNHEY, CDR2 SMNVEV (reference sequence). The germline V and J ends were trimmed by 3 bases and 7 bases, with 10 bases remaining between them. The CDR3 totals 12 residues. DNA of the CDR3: TGTGCCAGCAGTTTTCGGTCCGGGGAGCAGTACTTC. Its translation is CASSFRSGEQYF.

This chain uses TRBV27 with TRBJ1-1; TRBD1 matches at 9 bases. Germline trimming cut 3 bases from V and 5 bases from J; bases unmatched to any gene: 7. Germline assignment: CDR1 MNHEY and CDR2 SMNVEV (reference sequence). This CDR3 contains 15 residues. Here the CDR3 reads CASSFVGTGRTEAFF. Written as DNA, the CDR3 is TGTGCCAGCAGTTTCGTAGGGACAGGGCGGACTGAAGCTTTCTTT.

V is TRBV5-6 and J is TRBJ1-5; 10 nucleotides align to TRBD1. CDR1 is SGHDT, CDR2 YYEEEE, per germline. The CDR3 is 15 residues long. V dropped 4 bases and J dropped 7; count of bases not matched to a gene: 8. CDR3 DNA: TGTGCCAGCAGCACGGGACAGGGGATTTTCCAGCCCCAGCATTTT. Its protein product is CASSTGQGIFQPQHF.

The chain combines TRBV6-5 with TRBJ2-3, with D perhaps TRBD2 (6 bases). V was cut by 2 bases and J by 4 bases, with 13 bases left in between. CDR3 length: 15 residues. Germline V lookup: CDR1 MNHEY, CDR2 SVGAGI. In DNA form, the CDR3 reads TGTGCCAGCAGTTACGTAAGCGGGTTCGCAGATACGCAGTATTTT. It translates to CASSYVSGFADTQYF.

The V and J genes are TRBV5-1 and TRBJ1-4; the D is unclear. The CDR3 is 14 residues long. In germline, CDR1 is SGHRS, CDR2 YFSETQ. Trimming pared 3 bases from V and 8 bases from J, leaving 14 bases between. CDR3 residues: CASSSRPAEEKLFF. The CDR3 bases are TGCGCCAGCAGCTCACGTCCGGCGGAGGAAAAACTGTTTTTT.

CDR3 nucleotide sequence: TGCGCCAGCAGCTTGGCCCTCGACACCGGGGAGCTGTTTTTT. Its protein is CASSLALDTGELFF. The rearrangement links TRBV5-1 to TRBJ2-2, with D unresolved. CDR1 is SGHRS and CDR2 is YFSETQ in the germline V gene. With 0 bases removed from V and 3 bases from J, the gap between germline ends came to 6 bases. The CDR3 has 14 residues.

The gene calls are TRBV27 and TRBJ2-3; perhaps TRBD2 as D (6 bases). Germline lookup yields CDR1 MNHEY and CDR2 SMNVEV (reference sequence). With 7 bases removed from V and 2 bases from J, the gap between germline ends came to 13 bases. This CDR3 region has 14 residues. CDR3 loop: CASTVRGDTDTQYF. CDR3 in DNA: TGTGCCAGCACGGTGCGGGGTGACACAGATACGCAGTATTTT.